These T cell receptor beta chains were read from a single sample in a study of blood T cell repertoires in COVID-19. Generated by immunoSEQ multiplex PCR, the TCRdb table keeps only in-frame clones and is missing some. The sample lists around 190,000 clones, approximately 90% occurring once. Material for sequencing was peripheral blood. Receptor source: a human donor in a cohort sampled during active COVID-19. The conserved cysteine and the conserved F or W are not part of the CDR3 here. Fields, in order: V gene, J gene, CDR3 length, CDR3 protein.

>TRBV3-1/TRBV3-2|TRBJ2-1|16
ASSPRLAGGPSYNEQF
>TRBV12-3/TRBV12-4|TRBJ2-3|10
ASSLREDTQY
>TRBV5-1|TRBJ2-2|17
ASSLLRGRLAANTGELF
>TRBV27|TRBJ2-3|18
ASSSPWEGLAEPSTDTQY
>TRBV2|TRBJ1-1|11
ASTREGIPEAF
>TRBV2|TRBJ1-2|11
ASSGTDNYGYT
>TRBV19|TRBJ1-6|14
ASSIPTGTGTSPLH
>TRBV10-3|TRBJ2-7|14
AISGIGQGGSYEQY
>TRBV5-1|TRBJ1-4|10
ASSFDRLRLF
>TRBV7-6|TRBJ2-2|13
ASSLGGLAVGELF
>TRBV6-2/TRBV6-3|TRBJ2-5|13
ASSSKGLPQETQY
>TRBV18|TRBJ2-5|14
ASSPRGQGFQETQY
>TRBV7-9|TRBJ1-1|13
ASSLGGVMNTEAF
>TRBV7-2|TRBJ1-2|13
ASLRVEAINYGYT
>TRBV4-3|TRBJ1-5|13
ASSQDLVSNQPQH
>TRBV28|TRBJ2-7|14
ASSATGTGTTYEQY
>TRBV7-9|TRBJ2-2|14
ASSLLRSGNTGELF
>TRBV6-2/TRBV6-3|TRBJ2-3|10
ASSLSTDTQY
>TRBV28|TRBJ1-4|12
ASGGFWANEKLF
>TRBV10-3|TRBJ1-1|10
AISETGSEAF
>TRBV18|TRBJ1-3|20
ASSPPSSTFLTGVGSGNTIY
>TRBV6-5|TRBJ1-1|12
ASTSDRVNTEAF
>TRBV21-1|TRBJ2-1|10
ASRTGNNEQF
>TRBV5-1|TRBJ2-7|12
ASSPTGQGYEQY
>TRBV5-5|TRBJ2-7|11
ASSPGLIYEQY
>TRBV7-2|TRBJ1-1|10
ASSLDRYEAF
>TRBV29-1|TRBJ2-7|10
SVTGGLNEQY
>TRBV9|TRBJ1-4|13
ASSHGRRGSEKLF
>TRBV9|TRBJ2-7|15
ASSPGQATGRSYEQY
>TRBV10-3|TRBJ2-1|9
AISAGDEQF
>TRBV18|TRBJ2-1|11
ASSQGVPNEQF
>TRBV11-2|TRBJ2-7|12
AREVVDRGDEQY
>TRBV2|TRBJ1-5|13
ASSEWDTTYQPQH
>TRBV7-2|TRBJ2-3|13
ASSPQGGRPDTQY
>TRBV7-9|TRBJ2-5|12
ASSGSGGGETQY
>TRBV13|TRBJ1-1|11
ASSFDMNTEAF
>TRBV5-5|TRBJ1-4|14
ASSLSIVATNEKLF
>TRBV2|TRBJ2-5|12
ASTRDRGHETQY
>TRBV27|TRBJ2-7|14
ASSPYEGQGYYEQY